The source of this TCR beta chain is a study of regulatory T cells in long-lasting Graves disease. Study-level results: Researchers examined only peripheral blood and not thyroid tissue.

Building of the TCR beta libraries involved iRepertoire HTBI primers and Arm-PCR of CDR3 regions. TCRdb called the multiplex PCR reads again in MiXCR, with one record for every CDR3 protein. Of about 530,000 distinct CDR3 sequences in the sample, roughly 15% are singletons; the top ten hold about 25%. Sample time point: newly diagnosed GD, antithyroid drugs for less than 3 months. PBMC RNA was the source of the TCR library. From germline, CDR1 is DFQATT and CDR2 SNEGSKA (reference sequence). The CDR3 covers 14 residues. Trimming left V 5 bases short and J 0 bases short, with 11 bases between. This clonotype was observed a few times. The antigen remains undetermined. Another study also made use of these data, one on T cells in Graves' hyperthyroidism and ophthalmopathy.

This receptor was obtained from a woman aged 40 to 65 with Graves disease. The rearrangement uses TRBV20-1 and TRBJ1-3; weak D call: TRBD1 (6 bases). The sample here was peripheral blood mononuclear cells (PBMCs), taken at new diagnosis, from a patient treated with antithyroid drugs. In DNA, the CDR3 is TGCAGTGCTCGACAGGAGAACTCTGGAAACACCATATATTTT. It translates to CSARQENSGNTIYF.